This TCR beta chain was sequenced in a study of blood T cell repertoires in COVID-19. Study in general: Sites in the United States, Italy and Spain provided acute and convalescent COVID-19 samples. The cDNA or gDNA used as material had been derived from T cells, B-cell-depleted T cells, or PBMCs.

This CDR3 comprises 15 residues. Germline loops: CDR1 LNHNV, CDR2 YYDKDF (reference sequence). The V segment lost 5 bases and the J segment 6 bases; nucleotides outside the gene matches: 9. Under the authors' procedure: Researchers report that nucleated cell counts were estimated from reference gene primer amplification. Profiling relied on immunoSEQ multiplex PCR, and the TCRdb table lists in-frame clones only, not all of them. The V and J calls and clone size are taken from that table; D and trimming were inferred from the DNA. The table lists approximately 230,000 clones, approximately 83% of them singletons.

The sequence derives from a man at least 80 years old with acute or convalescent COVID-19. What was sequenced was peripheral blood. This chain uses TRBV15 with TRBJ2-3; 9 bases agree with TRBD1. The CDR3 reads CATSESGTGSDTQYF. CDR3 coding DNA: TGTGCCACCAGCGAATCCGGGACAGGGTCGGATACGCAGTATTTT. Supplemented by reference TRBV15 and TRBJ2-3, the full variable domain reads DAMVIQNPRYQVTQFGKPVTLSCSQTLNHNVMYWYQQKSSQAPKLLFHYYDKDFNNEADTPDNFQSRRPNTSFCFLDIRSPGLGDTAMYLCATSESGTGSDTQYFGPGTRLTVL.